This note documents a single T cell receptor (beta chain) sequence. At the DNA level, this CDR3 is encoded by other sequences in the same sample as well. This record belongs to a study of T cell responses to AZD1222 COVID-19 vaccine. Data came from immunoSEQ multiplex PCR; TCRdb stores just in-frame clones and leaves some out. The sample has 110,000 to 150,000 clones, 75% to 90% seen once; the top ten hold about 8%. The receptor was isolated from an adult in good health. This material consisted of peripheral blood, taken on day 0 of AZD1222 vaccination.

CDR3 region: CASSRMGMGEQYF. The CDR3 bases are TGTGCCAGCAGCCGGATGGGCATGGGCGAGCAGTACTTC. The chain is built from TRBV7-9 and TRBJ2-7; D call uncertain. Germline CDR1 reads SEHNR; CDR2 reads FQNEAQ (reference sequence). Trimming pared 5 bases from V and 6 bases from J, leaving 14 bases between. The CDR3 loop spans 13 amino acids.